The present TCR beta chain was sequenced within a study of T cells after yellow fever vaccination. TCRdb processed the 5' RACE reads anew with MiXCR; each CDR3 protein has one entry. The data hold 450,000 to 550,000 distinct CDR3 sequences, with 15% to 20% observed a single time. The CDR3 length is 16 residues. The V gene lost 4 bases and the J gene lost 5 bases, with 20 bases spanning the gap. The germline gives CDR1 LGHNA, CDR2 YSLEER. Study results and limitations: Peak timing came faster in the weaker secondary response, day 5 versus 15. There was a possibility that FACS-sorted repertoires contained abundant clonotypes contaminating from the bulk population.

In the case of this clonotype: Its antigen is currently unknown.

The clonotype was recovered from a man under 40 who received the YFV17D yellow fever vaccine. The specimen was PBMCs, collected 15 days after the yellow fever booster vaccination. This sequence joins TRBV4-3 and TRBJ2-5; D is ambiguous. CDR3 sequence reads: CASSPGYQSPGETQYF. In DNA form, the CDR3 reads TGCGCCAGCAGCCCCGGGTACCAGAGCCCCGGGGAGACCCAGTACTTC.